These 32 T cell receptor beta chains were sequenced from one sample in a study of blood T cells in healthy people across ages. A sample-barcoded 5' primer and a J-beta primer mix were used in a second PCR of roughly 7 to 11 cycles. TCRdb re-called the 5' RACE reads with MiXCR, one entry per CDR3 protein. The sample yields roughly 570,000 distinct CDR3 sequences, roughly 29% seen once. Material: blood. The receptors shown here come from a woman in her 70s in good health.

This clonotype occurred a few times. The rearrangement links TRBV18 to TRBJ1-4; D uncertain. V shed 2 bases and J shed 3 bases, with 10 bases lying between them. Germline-derived CDR1 and CDR2 are KGHSH and LQKENI. The CDR3 runs to 15 residues. The DNA of the CDR3 is TGTGCCAGCTCACCAACCCAGGATTCTAATGAAAAACTGTTTTTT. It translates to CASSPTQDSNEKLFF.

The chain recombines TRBV29-1 with TRBJ2-5, with D possibly matching TRBD1 (6 bases). TRBJ2-7 matches the DNA end more closely, so the J call is doubtful. CDR3 length: 12 residues. Germline V gene data show CDR1 as SQVTM and CDR2 as ANQGSEA. CDR3 sequence reads: CSALRGSYEQYF. The CDR3 DNA reads as TGCAGCGCCTTGAGGGGGTCCTACGAGCAGTACTTC.

This chain uses TRBV29-1 with TRBJ2-1; 7 positions match TRBD2. Germline V lookup: CDR1 SQVTM, CDR2 ANQGSEA. The CDR3 has 10 residues. Trimming took 6 bases from V and 15 from J; bases not matched to a gene: 8. The CDR3 nucleotides read TGCAGCGTGGGGGACTATCGGCTGTTCTTC. This translates into CSVGDYRLFF.

The genes are TRBV7-9 and TRBJ2-1; TRBD1 aligns across 10 bases. The CDR3 has 14 amino acids. Germline CDR1 reads SEHNR; CDR2 reads FQNEAQ (reference sequence). J lost 6 bases, V lost 7 bases, and 6 bases had no gene match. CDR3 nucleotides: TGTGCCAGCACCCGACAGGGGGCCGTCAATGAGCAGTTCTTC. This encodes CASTRQGAVNEQFF.

The V call is TRBV5-1, the J call TRBJ2-5; TRBD1 aligns across 8 bases. CDR1 and CDR2 from the germline V gene are SGHRS and YFSETQ. The CDR3 has 15 amino acids. With V trimmed by 4 bases and J by 5 bases, 10 bases remained unmatched. The CDR3 is CASSKDRDLGETQYF. The CDR3 bases are TGCGCCAGCAGCAAGGACAGGGACCTTGGGGAGACCCAGTACTTC.

This clonotype has at least ten counts. This sequence joins TRBV7-2 and TRBJ2-1, with 9 bases lining up with TRBD1. V lost 5 bases to trimming and J lost 3 bases; unmatched junction nucleotides: 8. The CDR3 covers 16 residues. Germline values: CDR1 SGHTA, CDR2 FQGNSA. This chain's CDR3 is CASSRDGTGNYNEQFF. The CDR3, as DNA: TGTGCCAGCAGCCGGGACGGGACAGGGAACTACAATGAGCAGTTCTTC.

This clonotype was counted a few times. The chain combines TRBV10-3 with TRBJ2-3, with D possibly matching TRBD2 (6 bases). Looked up from germline, CDR1 is ENHRY and CDR2 is SYGVKD. The V end lost 7 bases, the J end lost 5 bases, and 16 bases lay between the germline ends. The CDR3 totals 14 residues. CDR3 in amino acids: CAIMVGGVGDTQYF. CDR3 DNA sequence: TGTGCCATCATGGTAGGAGGGGTTGGAGATACGCAGTATTTT.

This clonotype has only a few counts. One end of the junction fails to match germline, which may point to a read error. This chain connects TRBV10-3 to TRBJ1-2; perhaps TRBD1 as D (5 bases). The CDR3 totals 12 residues. Germline-derived CDR1 and CDR2 are ENHRY and SYGVKD. The chain's CDR3 is CAISDSGGGYAF. The CDR3 DNA reads as TGTGCCATCAGTGACTCTGGGGGTGGCTACGCCTTC.

This clonotype has at least ten counts. The chain employs TRBV18 and TRBJ2-5, with D unresolved. The V and J ends lost 2 bases and 2 bases respectively, with 9 bases between them. From germline, CDR1 is KGHSH and CDR2 LQKENI. CDR3 length equals 14 residues. The CDR3 region has the DNA TGTGCCAGCTCACCAACGACTGGACAAGAGACCCAGTACTTC. Its translation: CASSPTTGQETQYF.

The rearrangement joins TRBV2 to TRBJ2-2; the match to TRBD2 covers 11 bases. The CDR3 sequence is 17 residues long. Germline V gene sequence: CDR1 SNHLY, CDR2 FYNNEI. V lost 6 bases and J lost 4; bases outside the gene matches: 10. The CDR3 sequence: CASRPIAGGPGTGELFF. The DNA of the CDR3 is TGTGCCAGCAGACCTATAGCGGGGGGGCCCGGCACCGGGGAGCTGTTTTTT.

This clonotype has just a few counts. This chain uses TRBV20-1 with TRBJ2-2; weak D call: TRBD1 (6 bases). There are 15 residues in the CDR3. V was cut by 1 base and J by 3 bases, with 12 bases left in between. Per the germline V gene, CDR1 is DFQATT and CDR2 is SNEGSKA (reference sequence). CDR3 amino acids: CSARVGAGDTGELFF. The CDR3 bases are TGCAGTGCTAGAGTTGGGGCAGGGGACACCGGGGAGCTGTTTTTT.

This clonotype was observed a handful of times. This chain uses TRBV5-5 with TRBJ1-5; tentatively, D is TRBD1 (6 bases). V shed 4 bases and J shed 0 bases, with 11 bases lying between them. The CDR3 is 15 residues long. Germline values: CDR1 SGHKS, CDR2 YYEKEE (reference sequence). CDR3 bases: TGTGCCAGCAGCCCGGGGGGACATAGCAATCAGCCCCAGCATTTT. Amino acid sequence: CASSPGGHSNQPQHF.

This clonotype was detected ten times or more. The chain has TRBV5-1 and TRBJ2-3; 7 positions agree with TRBD2. Trimming cost V 4 bases and J 2 bases; bases outside gene matches: 4. CDR1 SGHRS and CDR2 YFSETQ come from the germline V gene. The CDR3 spans 14 residues. CDR3 region: CASSPGGFTDTQYF. CDR3 coding DNA: TGCGCCAGCAGCCCCGGGGGGTTCACAGATACGCAGTATTTT.

The chain is built from TRBV12-3 or TRBV12-4 and TRBJ1-5; D call uncertain. V was clipped by 2 bases and J by 2 bases, with 10 bases between them. There are 15 residues in the CDR3. CDR3 DNA: TGTGCCAGCAGTTTAAGCAGTGAGGGCAATCAGCCCCAGCATTTT. This gives the protein CASSLSSEGNQPQHF.

This clonotype was detected only a few times. The chain has TRBV20-1 and TRBJ2-1; 7 bases line up with TRBD2. The CDR3 has 14 residues. Germline V CDR1 and CDR2: DFQATT, SNEGSKA (reference sequence). After removal of 2 bases from V and 7 bases from J, the junction contained 8 bases not matched to a gene. DNA of the CDR3: TGCAGTGCTAGATCAGCGGGGTTCGGGAATGAGCAGTTCTTC. Its translation is CSARSAGFGNEQFF.

This chain joins TRBV2 and TRBJ2-1, with 9 bases lining up with TRBD2. The CDR3 extends over 14 amino acids. Trimming cost V 8 bases and J 1 base; bases outside gene matches: 3. Germline V CDR1 and CDR2: SNHLY, FYNNEI. The CDR3 region is CASAGGQSYNEQFF. The DNA for the CDR3 is TGTGCCAGCGCGGGGGGGCAATCCTACAATGAGCAGTTCTTC.

The V call is TRBV20-1, the J call TRBJ2-5; D perhaps matches TRBD2 (5 bases). Germline V gene lookup returns CDR1 DFQATT and CDR2 SNEGSKA (reference sequence). Trimming pared 6 bases from V and 2 bases from J, leaving 10 bases between. The CDR3 is 12 amino acids. This CDR3 is CSAWTDQETQYF. CDR3 nucleotide sequence: TGCAGTGCGTGGACTGATCAAGAGACCCAGTACTTC.

This clonotype has just a few counts. The junction differs from germline at one of its ends, possibly a read error. In DNA form, the CDR3 reads TGTGCCAGCCGGGGGACTGGACAACGTGAAAAACTGGTTTTT. Its protein is CASRGTGQREKLVF. This chain uses TRBV6-5 with TRBJ1-4, with D perhaps TRBD1 (5 bases). This CDR3 spans 14 amino acids. Germline assignment: CDR1 MNHEY and CDR2 SVGAGI.

This clonotype was picked up a small number of times. The chain links TRBV9 to TRBJ2-2, with no clear D. Germline loops: CDR1 SGDLS, CDR2 YYNGEE. The CDR3 is 14 amino acids. V lost 4 bases, J lost 2 bases, and 9 bases lay in between. DNA for the CDR3: TGTGCCAGCAGCCCCAACTTAAACACCGGGGAGCTGTTTTTT. Its protein product is CASSPNLNTGELFF.

V and J are TRBV29-1 and TRBJ1-4; 11 nucleotides align to TRBD1. J gave up 7 bases and V 6 bases, and 4 bases lay outside the gene matches. CDR3 length equals 13 residues. Germline lookup yields CDR1 SQVTM and CDR2 ANQGSEA. This CDR3 is CSVGGTGGEKLFF. The CDR3 nucleotides are TGCAGCGTCGGTGGGACAGGGGGTGAAAAACTGTTTTTT. The whole variable domain, filled in from reference TRBV29-1 and TRBJ1-4, reads SAVISQKPSRDICQRGTSLTIQCQVDSQVTMMFWYRQQPGQSLTLIATANQGSEATYESGFVIDKFPISRPNLTFSTLTVSNMSPEDSSIYLCSVGGTGGEKLFFGSGTQLSVL.

The genes are TRBV4-2 and TRBJ1-4, with TRBD1 matching 8 bases. Germline trimming cut 1 base from V and 6 bases from J; bases unmatched to any gene: 7. This CDR3 comprises 16 residues. Germline CDR1 and CDR2: LGHNA and YNFKEQ. CDR3 in DNA: TGTGCCAGCAGCCAAGGCCCGACAGGGGTTGATGAAAAACTGTTTTTT. Its protein is CASSQGPTGVDEKLFF.

This chain joins TRBV9 and TRBJ1-1; TRBD1 agrees at 8 bases. The ends lost 4 bases at V and 6 bases at J; junction bases unmatched: 5. Per germline, CDR1 SGDLS and CDR2 YYNGEE. The CDR3 runs to 13 residues. The CDR3 coding sequence is TGTGCCAGCAGCCGTAAACAGGGGGCTGAAGCTTTCTTT. The encoded protein is CASSRKQGAEAFF.

This clonotype was seen more than once but under ten times. The V call is TRBV10-3, the J call TRBJ1-3; D gene ambiguous. CDR3 length: 13 residues. Germline V gives CDR1 ENHRY, CDR2 SYGVKD. V dropped 7 bases and J dropped 1 base, with 8 bases sitting between them. The CDR3 protein is CAIKDPSGNTIYF. The CDR3 bases are TGTGCCATCAAAGATCCTTCTGGAAACACCATATATTTT.

The chain joins TRBV20-1 to TRBJ2-7, with 7 bases matching TRBD1. This CDR3 spans 13 amino acids. J gave up 6 bases and V 7 bases, and 12 bases lay outside the gene matches. Germline CDR1 DFQATT, CDR2 SNEGSKA (reference sequence). CDR3 DNA sequence: TGCAGTGGGGCGACAGGGAGTTATGGCGAGCAGTACTTC. Its translation is CSGATGSYGEQYF.

This clonotype came up a few times. The chain uses TRBV9 and TRBJ1-2, with D possibly matching TRBD1 (5 bases). CDR1 is SGDLS, CDR2 YYNGEE, per germline. V lost 3 bases to trimming and J lost 5 bases, with 11 bases between them. The CDR3 totals 13 residues. The CDR3 bases are TGTGCCAGCAGCGCCTCGACAGCGTATGGCTACACCTTC. It encodes CASSASTAYGYTF.

This clonotype was picked up a small number of times. The rearrangement joins TRBV20-1 to TRBJ2-5, with D possibly called TRBD1 or TRBD2 (5 bases each). This CDR3 has 13 residues. V lost 0 bases, J lost 5 bases, and 10 bases lay in between. Germline assignment: CDR1 DFQATT and CDR2 SNEGSKA (reference sequence). The CDR3 nucleotides are TGCAGTGCTAGAGAGATGGGGGAGGAGACCCAGTACTTC. It specifies CSAREMGEETQYF.

The table lists this clonotype with a few counts. The rearrangement uses TRBV4-2 and TRBJ1-2, with 7 bases identical to TRBD1. The CDR3 is 15 amino acids. Per germline, CDR1 LGHNA and CDR2 YNFKEQ. V was pared by 0 bases and J by 6 bases, with 7 bases of the junction left unmatched. In DNA form, the CDR3 reads TGTGCCAGCAGCCAAGAATCCGGGACAGCCCATGGCTACACCTTC. As protein: CASSQESGTAHGYTF.

The chain recombines TRBV5-1 with TRBJ2-4; D may be TRBD1 (5 bases). The germline V and J ends were trimmed by 8 bases and 1 base, with 16 bases remaining between them. Germline CDR1 reads SGHRS; CDR2 reads YFSETQ. This CDR3 spans 15 amino acids. The CDR3 reads CASRDSTPAKNIQYF. CDR3 DNA sequence: TGCGCCAGTCGAGACAGCACCCCGGCCAAAAACATTCAGTACTTC.

Remarks on this clonotype: An end of the junction differs from the germline gene, which may be a read error. The V gene is TRBV24-1, the J gene TRBJ2-3; 7 bases are a match to TRBD2. Germline assignment: CDR1 KGHDR and CDR2 SFDVKD. This CDR3 spans 14 amino acids. CDR3 in amino acids: CATLGRDPGLPFNF. CDR3 in DNA: TGTGCCACGTTGGGAAGAGACCCGGGACTACCGTTTAATTTT.

This clonotype was detected a few times. This chain joins TRBV2 and TRBJ1-2; D unclear. The germline V and J ends were trimmed by 4 bases and 4 bases, with 7 bases remaining between them. This CDR3 contains 12 residues. CDR1 is SNHLY, CDR2 FYNNEI, per germline. The CDR3 DNA follows: TGTGCCAGCAGTGGTAGTCTCTATGGCTACACCTTC. Translating gives CASSGSLYGYTF.

This chain links TRBV6-1 with TRBJ1-1; TRBD1 matches at 10 bases. CDR1 and CDR2 (germline): MNHNS, SASEGT. Germline trimming cut 3 bases from V and 12 bases from J; bases unmatched to any gene: 13. This CDR3 comprises 15 residues. CDR3 protein: CASSDSRGGQGLTFF. The DNA for the CDR3 is TGTGCCAGCAGTGACTCTCGTGGGGGACAGGGGTTAACTTTCTTT.

This clonotype was counted only a few times. The junction departs from the called germline gene at one end, perhaps through a read error. V and J are TRBV7-9 and TRBJ2-5; weak D call: TRBD1 (6 bases). CDR1 and CDR2 from the germline V gene are SEHNR and FQNEAQ (reference sequence). CDR3 length: 12 residues. The CDR3 nucleotides read TGTGCCAGCAGCTTAGCAAGTGGGGGCCAGATCTTC. Its translation is CASSLASGGQIF.